These 26 T cell receptor beta chains originate from one sample sequenced in a study of graft-versus-host responses after intestinal transplantation. These receptors have no known antigen. Libraries were prepared by immunoSEQ multiplex PCR; TCRdb keeps only in-frame clonotypes and omits some of them. The sample shows over 100,000 clones, just over 90% of them seen only once. The source material was unstimulated CD4+ T cells sorted from spleen or lymph node cells, sampled before transplant. These receptors came from a human donor who was the organ donor for an intestinal transplant.

V usage is TRBV28 and J usage is TRBJ1-4; 8 bases agree with TRBD1. Germline V gene data show CDR1 as MDHEN and CDR2 as SYDVKM. There are 14 residues in the CDR3. Unmatched junction bases numbered 5, after V lost 4 bases and J lost 7 bases. This CDR3 is CASSSPGGGEKLFF. CDR3 sequence (DNA): TGTGCCAGCAGTTCCCCAGGGGGCGGTGAAAAACTGTTTTTT.

This chain joins TRBV19 and TRBJ2-1, with D uncertain. The germline V gene encodes CDR1 LNHDA and CDR2 SQIVND (reference sequence). The CDR3 runs 15 residues. Trimming cost V 6 bases and J 2 bases, with 14 bases left between them. The chain's CDR3 is CASRPTERPYNEQFF. As DNA, the CDR3 is TGTGCCAGTAGACCGACTGAAAGACCCTACAATGAGCAGTTCTTC.

J is TRBJ1-1 and V is TRBV6-6; D not certain. CDR3 length: 15 residues. Trimming cost V 0 bases and J 2 bases, with 10 bases left between them. Germline V CDR1 and CDR2: MNHNY, SVGAGI (reference sequence). The CDR3 coding sequence is TGTGCCAGCAGTTACTCGTCTGGCGCCAACACTGAAGCTTTCTTT. It is translated as CASSYSSGANTEAFF.

V usage is TRBV9 and J usage is TRBJ2-5; tentative D call: TRBD2 (5 bases). V lost 0 bases and J lost 4, with 10 bases in between. The germline V gene encodes CDR1 SGDLS and CDR2 YYNGEE. CDR3 length: 14 residues. Here the CDR3 reads CASSVGGSGETQYF. CDR3 nucleotide sequence: TGTGCCAGCAGCGTAGGGGGAAGCGGAGAGACCCAGTACTTC.

This clone appeared once. The chain is built from TRBV7-2 and TRBJ1-3, with D possibly matching TRBD1 (5 bases). The CDR3 runs to 13 residues. The V end lost 0 bases, the J end lost 7 bases, and 7 bases lay between the germline ends. Germline values: CDR1 SGHTA, CDR2 FQGNSA. The CDR3 DNA is TGTGCCAGCAGCTTAGCACGGGGGAACACCATATATTTT. Its translation is CASSLARGNTIYF.

The CDR3 protein is CASSDGQGAFYEQYF. The CDR3 DNA sequence: TGTGCCAGCAGTGATGGACAGGGGGCGTTCTACGAGCAGTACTTC. The chain has TRBV6-1 and TRBJ2-7, with TRBD1 matching 11 bases. The V and J ends lost 3 bases and 3 bases, in that order; junction bases with no gene match: 4. CDR1 and CDR2 from the germline V gene are MNHNS and SASEGT. This CDR3 comprises 15 residues.

The chain couples TRBV4-1 to TRBJ2-1, with 12 bases lining up with TRBD2. The CDR3 is 16 amino acids. Germline values: CDR1 MGHRA, CDR2 YSYEKL. After removal of 4 bases from V and 6 bases from J, the junction contained 7 bases not matched to a gene. The DNA for the CDR3 is TGCGCCAGCAGCCTCCGGACTAGCGGGGACCTCAATGAGCAGTTCTTC. Amino acids: CASSLRTSGDLNEQFF.

This clone came up once. The CDR3 protein is CASGSTPYEQYF. The CDR3 nucleotides read TGTGCCAGCGGGAGTACCCCCTACGAGCAGTACTTC. The rearrangement uses TRBV7-6 and TRBJ2-7; perhaps TRBD2 as D (5 bases). From germline, CDR1 is SGHVS and CDR2 FNYEAQ. V lost 8 bases and J 2 bases, leaving 10 bases between the germline ends. CDR3 length: 12 residues.

This clone was recorded once. The CDR3 DNA reads TGTGCCAGCAGTTCCCCCGGACAGGGCGCGGGGCAAGCTTTCTTT. This encodes CASSSPGQGAGQAFF. The chain employs TRBV28 and TRBJ1-1, with 8 nucleotides matching TRBD1. The CDR3 has 15 residues. Germline CDR1 MDHEN, CDR2 SYDVKM. Trimming took 4 bases from V and 9 from J; bases not matched to a gene: 13.

This chain links TRBV19 with TRBJ2-3; D is perhaps TRBD2 (5 bases). Germline-derived CDR1 and CDR2 are LNHDA and SQIVND (reference sequence). This CDR3 has 15 amino acids. The germline V and J ends were trimmed by 0 bases and 6 bases, with 13 bases remaining between them. DNA for the CDR3: TGTGCCAGTAGTATAGATCGCAGGCCGGGGGATACGCAGTATTTT. This translates into CASSIDRRPGDTQYF.

The rearrangement joins TRBV5-6 to TRBJ2-7; D gene uncertain. The V gene's germline CDR1 is SGHDT and CDR2 YYEEEE. V lost 0 bases, J lost 5 bases, and 12 bases lay in between. The CDR3 runs 14 residues. The CDR3 DNA reads TGTGCCAGCAGCTTGGGGCTAGTACATGACGAGCAGTACTTC. This gives the protein CASSLGLVHDEQYF. The full variable domain, with the rest looked up from reference TRBV5-6 and TRBJ2-7, is DAGVTQSPTHLIKTRGQQVTLRCSPKSGHDTVSWYQQALGQGPQFIFQYYEEEERQRGNFPDRFSGHQFPNYSSELNVNALLLGDSALYLCASSLGLVHDEQYFGPGTRLTVT.

V and J are TRBV23-1 and TRBJ1-4; no clear D gene. TRBV23-1 is an open reading frame, and its role is uncertain. The V and J ends lost 5 bases and 2 bases respectively, with 24 bases between them. This CDR3 comprises 19 residues. The CDR3 DNA sequence: TGCGCCAGCAGTTTAAGAGGGAAAGGTGCTACGCGGACTAATGAAAAACTGTTTTTT. This translates into CASSLRGKGATRTNEKLFF.

The CDR3 sequence is CASSQEGGRDNEQFF. The CDR3 DNA reads TGTGCCAGCAGCCAAGAAGGGGGCAGGGACAATGAGCAGTTCTTC. V is TRBV4-2 and J is TRBJ2-1; 7 positions match TRBD1. Germline CDR1 is LGHNA and CDR2 is YNFKEQ. The J segment lost 5 bases and the V segment lost 0 bases, leaving 4 bases of the junction unmatched. This CDR3 has 15 residues.

About this clone itself: Because the CDR3's place on the DNA is in doubt, the DNA is left out and the CDR3 is given as listed by TCRdb. The V gene is TRBV12-2, the J gene TRBJ1-4; TRBD1, the table's D call, was not compared with the DNA. TRBV12-2 is tagged as a pseudogene. The CDR3 is 16 residues long, ends included. CDR3 protein: CASRTWAAGINEKLFF.

V and J are TRBV19 and TRBJ1-5; no clear D. The ends were cut back, 3 bases at V and 0 bases at J, with 9 bases in the middle. Germline V CDR1 and CDR2: LNHDA, SQIVND (reference sequence). The length of the CDR3 is 15 residues. In DNA form, the CDR3 reads TGTGCCAGTAGTATTGATCGGGCTAGCAATCAGCCCCAGCATTTT. Its protein product is CASSIDRASNQPQHF.

The chain recombines TRBV11-2 with TRBJ2-1; 9 bases map to TRBD2. The CDR3 extends over 14 amino acids. Germline CDR1 reads SGHAT; CDR2 reads FQNNGV. The V segment lost 1 base and the J segment 8 bases; nucleotides outside the gene matches: 3. The CDR3 DNA reads as TGTGCCAGCAGCTTAGGGACTAGCGTATATGAGCAGTTCTTC. Its protein product is CASSLGTSVYEQFF.

V gene TRBV5-5 combines with J gene TRBJ2-7; 12 nucleotides agree with TRBD2. Germline trimming cut 5 bases from V and 4 bases from J; bases unmatched to any gene: 7. The CDR3 is 15 residues long. Germline V gene lookup returns CDR1 SGHKS and CDR2 YYEKEE (reference sequence). The CDR3 here is CASRNLAGGSYEQYF. As DNA, the CDR3 is TGTGCCAGCAGGAATCTAGCGGGAGGGAGTTACGAGCAGTACTTC. The full variable domain, in which reference TRBV5-5 and TRBJ2-7 provide the parts outside the CDR3, is DAGVTQSPTHLIKTRGQQVTLRCSPISGHKSVSWYQQVLGQGPQFIFQYYEKEERGRGNFPDRFSARQFPNYSSELNVNALLLGDSALYLCASRNLAGGSYEQYFGPGTRLTVT.

The chain recombines TRBV28 with TRBJ2-1, with D perhaps matching TRBD2 (5 bases). V lost 3 bases, J lost 6 bases, and 6 bases lay in between. The CDR3 totals 12 residues. Germline CDR1 MDHEN, CDR2 SYDVKM. CDR3 region: CASSLRVNEQFF. The CDR3 DNA reads TGTGCCAGCAGTTTGAGGGTCAATGAGCAGTTCTTC.

The rearrangement uses TRBV19 and TRBJ1-1; TRBD1 aligns across 7 bases. The V segment lost 5 bases and the J segment 2 bases; nucleotides outside the gene matches: 5. Per the germline V gene, CDR1 is LNHDA and CDR2 is SQIVND (reference sequence). CDR3 size: 14 residues. CDR3 bases: TGTGCCAGTAGTTGGAAGGGGGCCAACACTGAAGCTTTCTTT. Residues: CASSWKGANTEAFF.

The J gene is TRBJ2-1, the V gene TRBV7-2; perhaps TRBD2 as D (5 bases). Germline V gene lookup returns CDR1 SGHTA and CDR2 FQGNSA. The CDR3 has 13 residues. Trimming left V 3 bases short and J 10 bases short, with 13 bases between. As DNA, the CDR3 is TGTGCCAGCAGCTTTTCTAGCCCTAGGGAGCAGTTCTTC. This codes for CASSFSSPREQFF.

The gene calls are TRBV19 and TRBJ2-7; 7 bases align to TRBD2. Trimming cost V 5 bases and J 4 bases; bases outside gene matches: 14. Germline CDR1 and CDR2: LNHDA and SQIVND (reference sequence). CDR3 length: 16 amino acids. CDR3 region: CASSLDGAGNPYEQYF. CDR3 DNA sequence: TGTGCCAGTAGTTTGGATGGAGCGGGAAACCCTTACGAGCAGTACTTC.

The rearrangement uses TRBV7-2 and TRBJ1-1; tentative D call: TRBD1 (5 bases). CDR3 length: 14 amino acids. The V and J ends lost 5 bases and 7 bases respectively, with 17 bases between them. Germline CDR1 SGHTA, CDR2 FQGNSA. The CDR3 DNA reads as TGTGCCAGCAGCCCTCAGGGTGGGGAGGGTGAAGCTTTCTTT. This codes for CASSPQGGEGEAFF.

In this sample, this clone turned up once. In the same sample, other DNA sequences code for this CDR3. V gene TRBV30 combines with J gene TRBJ1-2, with D maybe TRBD1 (5 bases). This CDR3 is 12 amino acids long. Germline V lookup: CDR1 GTSNPN, CDR2 SVGIG (reference sequence). V was shortened by 4 bases and J by 4 bases, with 10 bases between the two germline ends. The CDR3 region is CAWNRDSYGYTF. CDR3 DNA sequence: TGTGCCTGGAACCGGGACTCCTATGGCTACACCTTC.

The chain carries TRBV7-2 and TRBJ2-5; D is ambiguous. Germline V gives CDR1 SGHTA, CDR2 FQGNSA. The V gene lost 4 bases and the J gene lost 5 bases, with 14 bases spanning the gap. This CDR3 region has 14 residues. Here the CDR3 reads CASSSDASWETQYF. CDR3 nucleotides: TGTGCCAGCAGCTCAGACGCTTCCTGGGAGACCCAGTACTTC. The whole variable domain, remainder taken from reference TRBV7-2 and TRBJ2-5, is GAGVSQSPSNKVTEKGKDVELRCDPISGHTALYWYRQSLGQGLEFLIYFQGNSAPDKSGLPSDRFSAERTGGSVSTLTIQRTQQEDSAVYLCASSSDASWETQYFGPGTRLLVL.

V is TRBV19 and J is TRBJ2-7; maybe TRBD1 (6 bases). The germline gives CDR1 LNHDA, CDR2 SQIVND (reference sequence). The CDR3 contains 14 residues. V was pared by 1 base and J by 3 bases, with 10 bases between. DNA of the CDR3: TGTGCCAGTAGTATAGGGGACAAAAACTACGAGCAGTACTTC. It is translated as CASSIGDKNYEQYF.

In its sample, this clone was seen once. This sequence joins TRBV28 and TRBJ2-7; TRBD2 might be the D (6 bases). CDR1 is MDHEN, CDR2 SYDVKM, per germline. With 7 bases removed from V and 2 bases from J, the gap between germline ends came to 15 bases. The CDR3 totals 14 residues. CDR3 in DNA: TGTGCCAGCACCAAAAACGGAGGGCCCTACGAGCAGTACTTC. Its protein product is CASTKNGGPYEQYF.